This T cell receptor (beta chain) was captured in a study of shared clonotypes between healthy human individuals. V gave up 4 bases and J gave up 6 bases, with 18 bases separating them. The V gene's germline CDR1 is SQVTM and CDR2 ANQGSEA. This CDR3 is built from 14 residues. TCRdb's copy holds only in-frame clones and misses some; the assay was immunoSEQ multiplex PCR. The table includes 1.5 million to 1.9 million clones, about 98% detected once. The source material was naive CD4+ T cells sorted from blood. Documented subset: CD45RA+ positively selected. The V and J genes are TRBV29-1 and TRBJ1-2, with D possibly matching TRBD1 (5 bases). The sequence derives from a young man in good health. This CDR3 reads CSVVGGAKEDGYTF. In DNA form, the CDR3 reads TGCAGCGTTGTTGGAGGGGCGAAAGAGGATGGCTACACCTTC. The full variable domain, rest sourced from reference TRBV29-1 and TRBJ1-2, is SAVISQKPSRDICQRGTSLTIQCQVDSQVTMMFWYRQQPGQSLTLIATANQGSEATYESGFVIDKFPISRPNLTFSTLTVSNMSPEDSSIYLCSVVGGAKEDGYTFGSGTRLTVV.